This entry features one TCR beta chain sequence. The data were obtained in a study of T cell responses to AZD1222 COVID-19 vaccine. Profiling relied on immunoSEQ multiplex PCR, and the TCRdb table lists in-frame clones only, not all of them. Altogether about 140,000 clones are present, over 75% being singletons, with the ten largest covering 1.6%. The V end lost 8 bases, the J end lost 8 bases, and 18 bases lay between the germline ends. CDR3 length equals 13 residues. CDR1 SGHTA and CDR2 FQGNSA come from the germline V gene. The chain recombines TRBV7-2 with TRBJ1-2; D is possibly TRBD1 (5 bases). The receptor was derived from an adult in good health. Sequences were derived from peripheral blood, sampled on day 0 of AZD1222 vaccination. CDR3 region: CASSSRGGNGYTF. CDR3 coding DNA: TGTGCCAGCTCTTCGCGGGGGGGGAACGGCTACACCTTC.